The clone carrying this T cell receptor (beta chain) was seen more than once but under ten times. This entry is derived from a study of T cells in Graves' hyperthyroidism and ophthalmopathy. Amplified TCR beta CDR3 regions came from RNA transcripts. A first-round RT-PCR of the TCR CDR3 used the HTBI primer set. One entry per CDR3 protein, called by TCRdb with MiXCR from the multiplex PCR reads. The data contain 500,000 to 550,000 distinct CDR3 sequences, 20% of them seen just once; the ten biggest clones take up around a quarter. CDR1 MDHEN and CDR2 SYDVKM come from the germline V gene. The CDR3 is 13 amino acids. V lost 11 bases to trimming and J lost 5 bases, with 18 bases between them.

Material for sequencing was blood. The receptor comes from a man between 18 and 35 years old with Graves' hyperthyroidism. The chain links TRBV28 to TRBJ2-5; perhaps TRBD2 as D (6 bases). CDR3 DNA: TGTGCCGGTTCGTGGGGGAGGTACGAGACCCAGTACTTC. This gives the protein CAGSWGRYETQYF.